These 19 T cell receptor beta chains originate from one sample sequenced in a study of CD8 T cells in Susac syndrome. An amount of RNA that ranged from roughly 0.45 to 1 ug was reverse transcribed with random hexamers. TCRdb processed the immunoSEQ multiplex PCR reads anew with MiXCR; each CDR3 protein has one entry. Here the sample spans 67,000 or so distinct CDR3 sequences, 93% being singletons. Material: CD4+ T cells from PBMCs. Receptors were obtained from a human donor with Susac syndrome.

V gene TRBV6-2 or TRBV6-3 combines with J gene TRBJ1-1; no definite D call. Trimming cost V 6 bases and J 1 base, with 9 bases left between them. CDR3 length: 13 residues. In germline, CDR1 is MNHEY, CDR2 SVGEGT. CDR3 in amino acids: CASSAIQNTEAFF. CDR3 coding DNA: TGTGCCAGCAGCGCCATTCAGAACACTGAAGCTTTCTTT.

The rearrangement joins TRBV20-1 to TRBJ2-3; 8 bases align to TRBD2. With 5 bases clipped from V and 2 bases from J, the junction kept 6 bases outside the gene matches. Germline CDR1 reads DFQATT; CDR2 reads SNEGSKA (reference sequence). The CDR3 loop spans 14 amino acids. The CDR3 nucleotides read TGCAGTGCTGGTTCCGGGGGGGACACAGATACGCAGTATTTT. As protein: CSAGSGGDTDTQYF.

This rearrangement joins TRBV25-1 to TRBJ2-7, with D unclear. Per the germline V gene, CDR1 is MGHDK and CDR2 is SYGVNS. V shed 7 bases and J shed 0 bases, with 7 bases lying between them. The CDR3 has 12 amino acids. CDR3 sequence (DNA): TGTGCCAGCACGGGTAGCTCCTACGAGCAGTACTTC. As protein: CASTGSSYEQYF.

J is TRBJ2-7 and V is TRBV7-8; D is ambiguous. Trimming removed 1 base at V and 3 bases at J, with 10 bases between. The CDR3 extends over 14 amino acids. The V gene's germline CDR1 is SGHVS and CDR2 FQNEAQ. The CDR3 spells CASSLVGMVYEQYF. The CDR3 nucleotides read TGTGCCAGCAGCTTAGTGGGGATGGTCTACGAGCAGTACTTC.

The CDR3 DNA reads as TGTGCCAGCAGCCAAGAATACGGGGCCTCCTACGAGCAGTACTTC. It yields the protein CASSQEYGASYEQYF. This chain joins TRBV3-1 and TRBJ2-7; either TRBD1 or TRBD2 may fit D (5 bases each). Trimming removed 0 bases at V and 0 bases at J, with 9 bases between. The germline gives CDR1 LGHDT, CDR2 YNNKEL (reference sequence). This CDR3 spans 15 amino acids.

With regard to this clonotype: Germline and junction disagree at one end, which may indicate a read error. This chain uses TRBV5-6 with TRBJ1-6; TRBD1 aligns across 7 bases. Germline V gene data show CDR1 as SGHDT and CDR2 as YYEEEE. CDR3 size: 14 residues. The CDR3 loop is CASSPGQQYSPLHF. In DNA form, the CDR3 reads TGTGCCAGCAGCCCGGGACAGCAATATTCACCCCTCCATTTT. Looking up the rest from reference TRBV5-6 and TRBJ1-6 gives the full variable domain: DAGVTQSPTHLIKTRGQQVTLRCSPKSGHDTVSWYQQALGQGPQFIFQYYEEEERQRGNFPDRFSGHQFPNYSSELNVNALLLGDSALYLCASSPGQQYSPLHFGNGTRLTVT.

V usage is TRBV3-1 and J usage is TRBJ1-3; no clear D gene. V gave up 6 bases and J gave up 4 bases, with 7 bases separating them. The CDR3 loop spans 12 amino acids. Germline assignment: CDR1 LGHDT and CDR2 YNNKEL (reference sequence). CDR3 in amino acids: CASRLQGNTIYF. The CDR3 coding sequence is TGTGCCAGCAGGTTACAGGGAAACACCATATATTTT.

The V gene is TRBV5-1, the J gene TRBJ2-1; 7 nucleotides agree with TRBD1. With V trimmed by 4 bases and J by 9 bases, 7 bases remained unmatched. The CDR3 extends over 13 amino acids. CDR1 SGHRS and CDR2 YFSETQ come from the germline V gene. DNA for the CDR3: TGCGCCAGCAGCCAGCAGGGGGTAAGTGAGCAGTTCTTC. Amino acid sequence: CASSQQGVSEQFF.

The chain has TRBV6-5 and TRBJ2-7; 9 bases match TRBD1. CDR3 size: 13 residues. Unmatched junction bases numbered 4, after V lost 6 bases and J lost 4 bases. The germline CDR1 and CDR2 sequences are MNHEY and SVGAGI. The CDR3 DNA reads TGTGCCAGCAGCAGGGACAGGGAATACGAGCAGTACTTC. Residues: CASSRDREYEQYF.

This chain links TRBV20-1 with TRBJ2-5, with 8 bases matching TRBD1. CDR3 size: 17 residues. The V gene end was trimmed by 5 bases and the J gene end by 0 bases; junction bases not matched to a gene: 14. Germline V gene lookup returns CDR1 DFQATT and CDR2 SNEGSKA (reference sequence). DNA of the CDR3: TGCAGTGCTTCCCGGGACTCGGACAGGGAGAACCAAGAGACCCAGTACTTC. Its protein is CSASRDSDRENQETQYF.

The chain combines TRBV19 with TRBJ2-3; TRBD2 aligns across 14 bases. CDR3 length: 16 residues. Trimming took 3 bases from V and 8 from J; bases not matched to a gene: 7. CDR1 LNHDA and CDR2 SQIVND come from the germline V gene (reference sequence). The CDR3 loop is CASSIGLAGGMRTQYF. The CDR3 region has the DNA TGTGCCAGTAGTATCGGACTAGCGGGGGGAATGCGTACGCAGTATTTT.

CDR3 region: CASLTVGDLNTEAFF. The CDR3, as DNA: TGTGCCAGCCTCACCGTCGGGGATCTGAACACTGAAGCTTTCTTT. The chain uses TRBV28 and TRBJ1-1; no clear D gene. The germline V and J ends were trimmed by 8 bases and 0 bases, with 16 bases remaining between them. The CDR3 consists of 15 residues. Per germline, CDR1 MDHEN and CDR2 SYDVKM.

The J gene is TRBJ1-2, the V gene TRBV28; TRBD1 might be the D (5 bases). The V gene lost 3 bases and the J gene lost 4 bases, with 12 bases spanning the gap. CDR1 MDHEN and CDR2 SYDVKM come from the germline V gene. The length of the CDR3 is 14 residues. The CDR3 DNA sequence: TGTGCCAGCAGTTTCGGGATAGGGGTCTATGGCTACACCTTC. This sequence encodes CASSFGIGVYGYTF.

The chain couples TRBV30 to TRBJ1-6; TRBD1 aligns across 10 bases. This CDR3 has 13 residues. Per germline, CDR1 GTSNPN and CDR2 SVGIG (reference sequence). Trimming at V came to 8 bases and at J to 9 bases, leaving 7 bases not matched to a gene. The CDR3 sequence: CAGRDRGSSPLHF. The CDR3 region has the DNA TGTGCCGGACGGGACAGGGGAAGTTCACCCCTCCACTTT.

This CDR3 reads CASSPSEGGSSGNTIYF. The CDR3 bases are TGTGCCAGCTCCCCCTCGGAAGGGGGCAGCTCTGGAAACACCATATATTTT. The chain has TRBV18 and TRBJ1-3; 7 nucleotides agree with TRBD1. Germline-derived CDR1 and CDR2 are KGHSH and LQKENI. V shed 6 bases, J shed 0 bases, and the junction held 11 bases outside the gene matches. The CDR3 is made up of 17 amino acids.

The CDR3: CASSQEQGRYEQYF. The DNA of the CDR3 is TGTGCCAGCAGCCAAGAACAGGGCCGGTACGAGCAGTACTTC. V is TRBV3-1 and J is TRBJ2-7; D perhaps matches TRBD1 (6 bases). Germline V lookup: CDR1 LGHDT, CDR2 YNNKEL (reference sequence). Trimming cost V 0 bases and J 4 bases, with 10 bases left between them. CDR3 length equals 14 residues.

The V and J genes are TRBV27 and TRBJ2-1, with 8 nucleotides matching TRBD2. Germline loops: CDR1 MNHEY, CDR2 SMNVEV (reference sequence). The junction had 10 bases not matched to a gene; V was cut back by 5 bases and J by 1 base. This CDR3 is 17 amino acids long. The CDR3 DNA sequence: TGTGCCAGCAGTCCCCTCGGCGGGGGGCATTCCTACAATGAGCAGTTCTTC. Amino acids: CASSPLGGGHSYNEQFF.

The rearrangement joins TRBV12-3 or TRBV12-4 to TRBJ1-2, with a weak D call TRBD1 (6 bases). V lost 5 bases and J lost 13, with 17 bases in between. The CDR3 spans 12 residues. The CDR3 spells CASSVLTGWRTF. The CDR3 bases are TGTGCCAGCAGTGTGTTAACAGGGTGGCGCACCTTC.

This clonotype has a single count. This chain uses TRBV7-2 with TRBJ2-5, with D perhaps matching TRBD2 (6 bases). Germline-derived CDR1 and CDR2 are SGHTA and FQGNSA. The germline V and J ends were trimmed by 6 bases and 5 bases, with 13 bases remaining between them. The CDR3 totals 13 residues. The CDR3 region has the DNA TGTGCCAGCAGTCGAATTCGGGGGGAGACCCAGTACTTC. Protein sequence: CASSRIRGETQYF.